A single sample gave rise to the 15 T cell receptor beta chains below, sequenced in a study of shared clonotypes between healthy human individuals. Sequencing used immunoSEQ multiplex PCR; TCRdb keeps in-frame clones, though not all of them. The sample lists roughly 2,300,000 clones, 85% to 95% occurring once. The sequenced sample consisted of naive CD4+ T cells from PBMCs. Subset of the sample: CD45RA+ positively selected. Receptors originate from a man between 18 and 35 years old in good health. Some clones in this sample may be carry-over from other donors' samples.

The gene calls are TRBV29-1 and TRBJ2-5, with D perhaps given as TRBD1 or TRBD2 (6 bases each). The better agreement between TRBJ2-7 and the DNA end casts doubt on the J call. Germline V CDR1 and CDR2: SQVTM, ANQGSEA. This CDR3 contains 18 residues. CDR3 sequence: CSVEWAGGANGAGYEQYF. The DNA for the CDR3 is TGCAGCGTTGAATGGGCCGGGGGCGCAAATGGGGCCGGTTACGAGCAGTACTTC.

The V gene is TRBV27, the J gene TRBJ2-3; D ambiguous. Germline assignment: CDR1 MNHEY and CDR2 SMNVEV (reference sequence). The V gene lost 3 bases and the J gene lost 1 base, with 11 bases spanning the gap. This CDR3 has 15 amino acids. In DNA form, the CDR3 reads TGTGCCAGCAGTTTTTCAGGATACGGCACAGATACGCAGTATTTT. Its protein product is CASSFSGYGTDTQYF.

V is TRBV5-1 and J is TRBJ1-1; D call uncertain. The CDR3 has 14 residues. The germline V gene has CDR1 SGHRS and CDR2 YFSETQ. Deletions cut 7 bases from V and 5 bases from J, with 18 bases between. The CDR3 here is CASVNTAGGTEAFF. CDR3 DNA: TGCGCCAGCGTCAATACAGCGGGTGGTACTGAAGCTTTCTTT.

The V call is TRBV7-9, the J call TRBJ2-2, with 12 bases that match TRBD2. Germline trimming cut 5 bases from V and 6 bases from J; bases unmatched to any gene: 7. The germline V gene encodes CDR1 SEHNR and CDR2 FQNEAQ (reference sequence). This CDR3 has 16 amino acids. CDR3 bases: TGTGCCAGCAGCCGGGGGACTAGCGGGTTCGCCGGGGAGCTGTTTTTT. It codes for CASSRGTSGFAGELFF. The entire variable domain, with the rest obtained from reference TRBV7-9 and TRBJ2-2, is as follows: DTGVSQNPRHKITKRGQNVTFRCDPISEHNRLYWYRQTLGQGPEFLTYFQNEAQLEKSRLLSDRFSAERPKGSFSTLEIQRTEQGDSAMYLCASSRGTSGFAGELFFGEGSRLTVL.

CDR3 residues: CASSLELRGYTF. DNA for the CDR3: TGCGCCAGCAGCCTGGAGTTGAGGGGCTACACCTTC. The V call is TRBV5-1, the J call TRBJ1-2; D not resolved. The V and J ends lost 4 bases and 8 bases respectively, with 12 bases between them. The CDR3 is made up of 12 amino acids. Germline values: CDR1 SGHRS, CDR2 YFSETQ.

This clone was counted once. V gene TRBV19 combines with J gene TRBJ1-3; D gene unclear. The V gene's germline CDR1 is LNHDA and CDR2 SQIVND (reference sequence). Trimming pared 0 bases from V and 0 bases from J, leaving 6 bases between. The CDR3 spans 15 residues. The CDR3 reads CASSIEQTSGNTIYF. The CDR3 DNA follows: TGTGCCAGTAGTATAGAACAGACCTCTGGAAACACCATATATTTT.

The chain employs TRBV19 and TRBJ1-5; TRBD1 is a possible D gene (5 bases). V lost 6 bases and J lost 4, with 16 bases in between. CDR3 size: 15 residues. Germline V gene sequence: CDR1 LNHDA, CDR2 SQIVND (reference sequence). The CDR3 spells CASSSTYYRNQPQHF. The CDR3 nucleotides read TGTGCCAGTAGCTCCACCTATTACAGGAATCAGCCCCAGCATTTT.

On this clone itself: This sample includes further DNA sequences coding for the same CDR3. CDR3 loop: CSVDAGTDTQYF. CDR3 DNA: TGCAGCGTTGACGCAGGGACAGATACGCAGTATTTT. The J gene is TRBJ2-3, the V gene TRBV29-1; a weak D match, TRBD1 (5 bases). The ends were cut back, 3 bases at V and 3 bases at J, with 7 bases in the middle. Germline CDR1 and CDR2: SQVTM and ANQGSEA. The CDR3 has 12 residues.

A single count supports this clone. V is TRBV6-5 and J is TRBJ2-7; 10 bases map to TRBD1. The CDR3 has 14 amino acids. V lost 8 bases and J lost 2; bases outside the gene matches: 6. Germline V CDR1 and CDR2: MNHEY, SVGAGI. CDR3 DNA: TGTGCCAGCGGTTCCGGGACAGGGGCCTACGAGCAGTACTTC. Protein product: CASGSGTGAYEQYF.

The rearrangement links TRBV9 to TRBJ2-1, with TRBD2 matching 11 bases. The CDR3 spans 16 residues. CDR1 SGDLS and CDR2 YYNGEE come from the germline V gene. The ends lost 3 bases at V and 8 bases at J; junction bases unmatched: 10. Here the CDR3 reads CASSGQTSGTADEQFF. The DNA for the CDR3 is TGTGCCAGCAGCGGTCAGACTAGCGGGACCGCGGATGAGCAGTTCTTC.

V and J are TRBV2 and TRBJ2-3; TRBD1 is a possible D gene (6 bases). From germline, CDR1 is SNHLY and CDR2 FYNNEI. With 4 bases removed from V and 4 bases from J, the gap between germline ends came to 12 bases. The CDR3 has 14 residues. The CDR3 protein is CASSVGRGPDTQYF. In nucleotides, the CDR3 is TGTGCCAGCAGTGTGGGCAGGGGACCAGATACGCAGTATTTT. Based on the CDR3 plus reference TRBV2 and TRBJ2-3, the full variable domain is EPEVTQTPSHQVTQMGQEVILRCVPISNHLYFYWYRQILGQKVEFLVSFYNNEISEKSEIFDDQFSVERPDGSNFTLKIRSTKLEDSAMYFCASSVGRGPDTQYFGPGTRLTVL.

The genes are TRBV20-1 and TRBJ2-7; D is possibly TRBD1 or TRBD2 (6 bases each). The CDR3 has 11 amino acids. Germline V gives CDR1 DFQATT, CDR2 SNEGSKA (reference sequence). Trimming pared 6 bases from V and 3 bases from J, leaving 9 bases between. The CDR3: CSAGGHYEQYF. CDR3 coding DNA: TGCAGTGCGGGGGGACACTACGAGCAGTACTTC.

This clone has only one observation. The rearrangement uses TRBV5-4 and TRBJ2-1; 9 bases are a match to TRBD2. CDR1 and CDR2 (germline): SGHNT, YYREEE (reference sequence). The CDR3 spans 14 residues. After removal of 1 base from V and 6 bases from J, the junction contained 2 bases not matched to a gene. CDR3 in amino acids: CASSLPSGINEQFF. The CDR3 bases are TGTGCCAGCAGCTTGCCTAGCGGGATCAATGAGCAGTTCTTC.

V gene TRBV11-2 combines with J gene TRBJ2-1; the match to TRBD2 covers 7 bases. CDR1 is SGHAT and CDR2 is FQNNGV in the germline V gene. The CDR3 runs 16 residues. V lost 2 bases to trimming and J lost 9 bases; unmatched junction nucleotides: 13. The CDR3 bases are TGTGCCAGCAGCTTATACGGCGGGAGCTCGGTTAGTGAGCAGTTCTTC. The encoded protein is CASSLYGGSSVSEQFF. The full variable domain, in which reference TRBV11-2 and TRBJ2-1 provide the parts outside the CDR3, is EAGVAQSPRYKIIEKRQSVAFWCNPISGHATLYWYQQILGQGPKLLIQFQNNGVVDDSQLPKDRFSAERLKGVDSTLKIQPAKLEDSAVYLCASSLYGGSSVSEQFFGPGTRLTVL.

The genes are TRBV10-3 and TRBJ2-7; 8 bases map to TRBD2. The CDR3 totals 15 residues. Germline-derived CDR1 and CDR2 are ENHRY and SYGVKD. V lost 6 bases to trimming and J lost 2 bases; unmatched junction nucleotides: 9. In DNA, the CDR3 is TGTGCCATCAGCCCGACACTAGCGGAGGCCTACGAGCAGTACTTC. It translates to CAISPTLAEAYEQYF.